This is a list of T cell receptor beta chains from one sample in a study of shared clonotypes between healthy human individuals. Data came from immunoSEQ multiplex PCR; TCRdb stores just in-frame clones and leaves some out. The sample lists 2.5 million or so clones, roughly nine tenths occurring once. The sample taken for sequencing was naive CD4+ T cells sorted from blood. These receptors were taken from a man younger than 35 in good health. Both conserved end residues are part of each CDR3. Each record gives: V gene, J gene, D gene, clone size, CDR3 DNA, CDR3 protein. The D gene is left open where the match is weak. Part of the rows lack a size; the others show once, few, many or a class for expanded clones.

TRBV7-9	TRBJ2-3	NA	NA	TGTGCCAGCAGCGCCCGAGGGGGGGGAGATACGCAGTATTTT	CASSARGGGDTQYF
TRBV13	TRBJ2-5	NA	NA	TGTGCCAGCAGCGGGCGGAATCAAGAGACCCAGTACTTC	CASSGRNQETQYF
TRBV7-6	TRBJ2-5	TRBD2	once	TGTGCCAGCAGCTTAGGGCAGACTAGCGGGGAGACCCAGTACTTC	CASSLGQTSGETQYF
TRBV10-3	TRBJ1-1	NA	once	TGTGCCATCAGGGGGGACATCGTGTCTTTCTTT	CAIRGDIVSFF
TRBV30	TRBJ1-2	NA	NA	TGTGCCTGGAGTGAGTCGACGGCTAACTATGGCTACACCTTC	CAWSESTANYGYTF
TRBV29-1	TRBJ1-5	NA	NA	TGCAGCGTTGTACCCCCGGGGAGTCCTCTAGCCAATCAGCCCCAGCATTTT	CSVVPPGSPLANQPQHF
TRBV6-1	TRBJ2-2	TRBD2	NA	TGTGCCAGCAACAAGCGGGGGGTTTCCGCCGGGGAGCTGTTTTTT	CASNKRGVSAGELFF
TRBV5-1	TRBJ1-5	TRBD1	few	TGCGCCAGCAGCCTGGGACAGGGACAGCAGCCCCAGCATTTT	CASSLGQGQQPQHF
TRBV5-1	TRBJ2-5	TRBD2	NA	TGCGCCAGCAGCTTGGACGGGACTAGTGAGGAGACCCAGTACTTC	CASSLDGTSEETQYF
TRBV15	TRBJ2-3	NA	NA	TGTGCCACCAGCAGAGTCCTGGGCTCCACAGATACGCAGTATTTT	CATSRVLGSTDTQYF
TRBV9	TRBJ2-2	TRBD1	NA	TGTGCCAGCAGCCCGTCGGGACAGGGGAACACCGGGGAGCTGTTTTTT	CASSPSGQGNTGELFF
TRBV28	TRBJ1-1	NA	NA	TGTGCCAGCAGCCACGCGGGGGCCGGGGGCGGACCGAACACTGAAGCTTTCTTT	CASSHAGAGGGPNTEAFF
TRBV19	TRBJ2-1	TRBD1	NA	TGTGCCAGTAGTATAATCCCCGACAGGGGGGTCGAGCAGTTCTTC	CASSIIPDRGVEQFF
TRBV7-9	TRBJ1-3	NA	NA	TGTGCCAGCAGATCTACCCTTGGTCAGGGGAAAACTGGAAACACCATATATTTT	CASRSTLGQGKTGNTIYF
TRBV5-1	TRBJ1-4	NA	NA	TGCGCCAGCAGCTTGGATCAGGGGTCGAGACAACTGTTTTTT	CASSLDQGSRQLFF
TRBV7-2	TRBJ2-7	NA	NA	TGTGCCAGCAGCTTAGCGAGGGGGGGGACCAGGCTCGCCGGGTACGAGCAGTACTTC	CASSLARGGTRLAGYEQYF
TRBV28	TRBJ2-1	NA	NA	TGTGCCAGCACCCCGGTGGGGGGGCCCGGCGGAAGGGAGTTCTTC	CASTPVGGPGGREFF
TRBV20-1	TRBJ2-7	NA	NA	TGCAGTGCTAGCTTGGTCAGCGAGCAGTACTTC	CSASLVSEQYF
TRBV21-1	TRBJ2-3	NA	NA	TGTGCCAGCACCGAAGGGGATTATGGGCTTTTGGGTCCCCTGGATACGCAGTATTTT	CASTEGDYGLLGPLDTQYF
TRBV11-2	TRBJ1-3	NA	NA	TGTGCCAGCAGCCTTGGACATCTGAGCTCTGGAAACACCATATATTTT	CASSLGHLSSGNTIYF
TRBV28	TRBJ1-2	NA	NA	TGTGCCAGCAGCTCGGGATCTATTTATGGCTACACCTTC	CASSSGSIYGYTF
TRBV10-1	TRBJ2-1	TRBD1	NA	TGCGCCAGCAGTGTGGACAGGGTTGGTGAGCAGTTCTTC	CASSVDRVGEQFF
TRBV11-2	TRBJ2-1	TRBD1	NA	TGTGCCAGCAGGGCAGGGGGAAAGTACAATGAGCAGTTCTTC	CASRAGGKYNEQFF
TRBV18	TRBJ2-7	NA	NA	TGTGCCAGCTCACCATATTATCCGTCGGGCCGCTCGCTCTGGGAGCAGTACTTC	CASSPYYPSGRSLWEQYF
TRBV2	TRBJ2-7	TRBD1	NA	TGTGCCAGCAGTATCGGACAGGGAGTCTACGAGCAGTACTTC	CASSIGQGVYEQYF
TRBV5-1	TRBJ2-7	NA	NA	TGCGCCAGCAGCTTGGGGTCCGTCTACGAGCAGTACTTC	CASSLGSVYEQYF
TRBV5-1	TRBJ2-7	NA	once	TGCGCCAGCAGCTTGGGGGGACGGGGATACTACGAGCAGTACTTC	CASSLGGRGYYEQYF
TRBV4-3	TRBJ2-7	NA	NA	TGCGCCAGCAGCCAAGATTCGACAGGCTGGAAGCAGTACTTC	CASSQDSTGWKQYF
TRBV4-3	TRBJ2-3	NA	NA	TGCGCCAGCAGCCAAGAGGAGGGCCGAGATACGCAGTATTTT	CASSQEEGRDTQYF
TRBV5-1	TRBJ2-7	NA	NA	TGCGCCAGCAGCGCCCCGGAGGGGCCGAGCTCCTACGAGCAGTACTTC	CASSAPEGPSSYEQYF
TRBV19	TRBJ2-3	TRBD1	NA	TGTGCCAGTAGTAGTACAGGGGAGACAGATACGCAGTATTTT	CASSSTGETDTQYF
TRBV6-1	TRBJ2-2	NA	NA	TGTGCCAGCAGCTCACAGTCCACCGGGGAGCTGTTTTTT	CASSSQSTGELFF
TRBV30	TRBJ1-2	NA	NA	TGTGCCTGGAGTGTACCGGCCCTAGCTAACTATGGCTACACCTTC	CAWSVPALANYGYTF
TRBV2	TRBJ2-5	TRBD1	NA	TGTGCCAGCAGTACCGGGACAGGGGGCGTAGAGACCCAGTACTTC	CASSTGTGGVETQYF
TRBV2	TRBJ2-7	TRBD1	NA	TGTGCCAGCAGTGGACAGGGGAACGAGCAGTACTTC	CASSGQGNEQYF
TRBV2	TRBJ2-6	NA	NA	TGTGCCAGCAGTATCACCGGGACACTCTCTGGGGCCAACGTCCTGACTTTC	CASSITGTLSGANVLTF
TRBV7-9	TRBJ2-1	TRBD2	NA	TGTGCCAGCAGCTTCCAGGGACTAGCGGGAGTCAATGAGCAGTTCTTC	CASSFQGLAGVNEQFF
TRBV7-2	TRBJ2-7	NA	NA	TGTGCCAGCAGCATGGGGACTGGCGGGGACGAGCAGTACTTC	CASSMGTGGDEQYF
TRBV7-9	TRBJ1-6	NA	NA	TGTGCCAGCAGCAACCGACAAAATAATTCACCCCTCCACTTT	CASSNRQNNSPLHF
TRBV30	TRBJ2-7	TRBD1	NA	TGTGCCTGGAGTTCTCAGGGGGTCGCCGAGCAGTACTTC	CAWSSQGVAEQYF
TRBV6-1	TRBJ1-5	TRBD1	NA	TGTGCCAGCAGGGCCGGGACAGGGGTCAATCAGCCCCAGCATTTT	CASRAGTGVNQPQHF
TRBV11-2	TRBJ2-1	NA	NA	TGTGCCAGCAGCTTAAGCGGTCGTACCTACAATGAGCAGTTCTTC	CASSLSGRTYNEQFF
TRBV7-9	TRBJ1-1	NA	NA	TGTGCCAGCAGCTTTTCAGGGGACACTGAAGCTTTCTTT	CASSFSGDTEAFF
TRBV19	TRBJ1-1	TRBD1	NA	TGTGCCAGTAGTATGCCCTTACAGGGGCTGAACACTGAAGCTTTCTTT	CASSMPLQGLNTEAFF
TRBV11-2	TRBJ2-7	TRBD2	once	TGTGCCAGCAGCTTAGGGGGTAGCGGGCCCTACGAGCAGTACTTC	CASSLGGSGPYEQYF
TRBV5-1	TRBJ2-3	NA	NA	TGCGCCAGCAGCTTGGATGCGGGCCCAGATACGCAGTATTTT	CASSLDAGPDTQYF
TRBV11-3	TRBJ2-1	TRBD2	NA	TGTGCCAGCAGCCTCAGCGGGAGCTCCTACAATGAGCAGTTCTTC	CASSLSGSSYNEQFF
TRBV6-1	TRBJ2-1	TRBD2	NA	TGTGCCAGCAGTGTTACTAGCGTTTATATGGAGTTCTTC	CASSVTSVYMEFF
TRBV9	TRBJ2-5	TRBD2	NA	TGTGCCAGCAGCGTAAGACTAGCGGGAGTTGAGACCCAGTACTTC	CASSVRLAGVETQYF
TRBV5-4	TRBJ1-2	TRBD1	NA	TGTGCCAGCAGCGCAAGGCCTCAGGGGGAAGATGGCTACACCTTC	CASSARPQGEDGYTF
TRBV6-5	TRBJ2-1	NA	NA	TGTGCCAGCAGTAACACCGGGCTAGCGAACAATGAGCAGTTCTTC	CASSNTGLANNEQFF